The 32 T cell receptor beta chains reported below all come from one sample, sequenced in a study of CD8 T cells in ankylosing spondylitis. One entry per CDR3 protein results from TCRdb running MiXCR on the 5' RACE reads. This sample carries around 490,000 distinct CDR3 sequences, roughly 5.3% of them seen once, and the ten largest clones take 3.5%. Their antigens remain unidentified. Overall study results and limits: Characteristic, it appeared, of ankylosing spondylitis blood was a TCR beta motif of eight highly homologous variants.

The sample comprised blood, either unsorted or a sorted T cell fraction (not recorded which). The receptors stem from a male donor with ankylosing spondylitis.

In this sample, this clonotype turned up many times. The rearrangement links TRBV6-5 to TRBJ1-6; D call uncertain. The CDR3 has 17 residues. The germline gives CDR1 MNHEY, CDR2 SVGAGI. Trimming cost V 7 bases and J 2 bases, with 18 bases left between them. CDR3 sequence reads: CASTLGRIPTYNSPLHF. CDR3 nucleotides: TGTGCCAGCACTTTAGGACGGATTCCGACCTATAATTCACCCCTCCACTTT.

This chain joins TRBV11-2 and TRBJ1-2; D not certain. Trimming removed 4 bases from V and 4 bases from J, with 10 bases in between. The CDR3 contains 13 residues. CDR1 and CDR2 from the germline V gene are SGHAT and FQNNGV. The CDR3 protein is CASSSQEFYGYTF. The DNA for the CDR3 is TGTGCCAGCAGCTCCCAGGAGTTCTATGGCTACACCTTC.

This clonotype was counted many times. The gene calls are TRBV9 and TRBJ2-5, with D tentatively TRBD1 (6 bases). The germline gives CDR1 SGDLS, CDR2 YYNGEE. Trimming pared 3 bases from V and 4 bases from J, leaving 13 bases between. There are 14 residues in the CDR3. The CDR3: CASSGTGFRETQYF. DNA for the CDR3: TGTGCCAGCAGCGGTACAGGGTTTCGAGAGACCCAGTACTTC.

This clonotype showed up many times. The V and J genes are TRBV20-1 and TRBJ1-6, with D perhaps TRBD1 (6 bases). The CDR3 is 15 residues long. The V end was cut by 5 bases, the J end by 7 bases, with 18 bases between. Germline V gives CDR1 DFQATT, CDR2 SNEGSKA (reference sequence). CDR3 nucleotide sequence: TGCAGTGCTGCCTCGCCCGGACAGTTAAATTCACCCCTCCACTTT. Translating it yields CSAASPGQLNSPLHF.

On this clonotype: At one boundary the junction diverges from the germline segment, which might be a read error. This chain joins TRBV6-2 or TRBV6-3 and TRBJ2-6, with a tentative D call TRBD1 (5 bases). CDR1 and CDR2 from the germline V gene are MNHEY and SVGEGT. This CDR3 is 15 amino acids long. Written as DNA, the CDR3 is TGTGCCAGCAACTTCGACAGCTCTGGGGACAACGTCCTGACTTTC. It is translated as CASNFDSSGDNVLTF.

This clonotype was seen once. This chain joins TRBV3-1 and TRBJ2-7, with no clear D. This CDR3 contains 13 residues. Germline V CDR1 and CDR2: LGHDT, YNNKEL (reference sequence). The ends were cut back, 2 bases at V and 4 bases at J, with 9 bases in the middle. The CDR3 here is CASSQHPYYEQYF. The CDR3 DNA is TGTGCCAGCAGCCAACATCCCTATTACGAGCAGTACTTC.

This clonotype came up many times. The rearrangement uses TRBV7-9 and TRBJ1-4; D not certain. Trimming left V 1 base short and J 0 bases short, with 9 bases between. The CDR3 totals 16 residues. Per germline, CDR1 SEHNR and CDR2 FQNEAQ (reference sequence). CDR3 coding DNA: TGTGCCAGCAGCTTAGAAGTGGGGTCAACTAATGAAAAACTGTTTTTT. It translates to CASSLEVGSTNEKLFF.

This clonotype was counted ten times or more. The chain links TRBV18 to TRBJ1-1; D is ambiguous. Germline CDR1 is KGHSH and CDR2 is LQKENI. V lost 1 base, J lost 0 bases, and 3 bases lay in between. The CDR3 runs to 13 residues. The CDR3 is CASSPQMNTEAFF. The CDR3 DNA is TGTGCCAGCTCACCACAGATGAACACTGAAGCTTTCTTT. The complete variable domain, with remaining parts taken from reference TRBV18 and TRBJ1-1, reads NAGVMQNPRHLVRRRGQEARLRCSPMKGHSHVYWYRQLPEEGLKFMVYLQKENIIDESGMPKERFSAEFPKEGPSILRIQQVVRGDSAAYFCASSPQMNTEAFFGQGTRLTVV.

This clonotype was detected many times. The genes are TRBV4-3 and TRBJ1-1; 8 bases line up with TRBD1. The V segment lost 4 bases and the J segment 6 bases; nucleotides outside the gene matches: 10. This CDR3 contains 15 residues. The germline V gene encodes CDR1 LGHNA and CDR2 YSLEER. The CDR3 nucleotides are TGCGCCAGCAGCCCGGCCACAGGGGGTGAGCCTGAAGCTTTCTTT. Its translation is CASSPATGGEPEAFF.

This clonotype was seen many times. The chain has TRBV24-1 and TRBJ1-5; D is uncertain. Germline V gives CDR1 KGHDR, CDR2 SFDVKD. The CDR3 loop spans 15 amino acids. The V end lost 7 bases, the J end lost 3 bases, and 15 bases lay between the germline ends. The CDR3 region is CATSQDGNYNQPQHF. In nucleotides, the CDR3 is TGTGCCACCAGCCAGGACGGGAATTACAATCAGCCCCAGCATTTT.

This clonotype was seen repeatedly, ten times or more. The chain carries TRBV7-9 and TRBJ1-6, with 8 bases matching TRBD1. Trimming took 4 bases from V and 10 from J; bases not matched to a gene: 6. Germline CDR1 SEHNR, CDR2 FQNEAQ (reference sequence). CDR3 length: 14 residues. The CDR3 region has the DNA TGTGCCAGCAGCTCCGGGACAGGAGGCTCACCCCTCCACTTT. This gives the protein CASSSGTGGSPLHF.

This clonotype was recorded many times. The V gene is TRBV20-1, the J gene TRBJ2-7; D is unresolved. Germline values: CDR1 DFQATT, CDR2 SNEGSKA (reference sequence). The CDR3 length is 14 residues. Trimming took 0 bases from V and 0 from J, leaving 9 bases between them. The CDR3 sequence: CSARDPGFSYEQYF. In nucleotides, the CDR3 is TGCAGTGCTAGAGATCCGGGCTTCTCCTACGAGCAGTACTTC.

The table lists this clonotype with a few counts. As the CDR3 is not closed by the conserved phenylalanine or tryptophan, this likely results from a read error. It is unclear where the CDR3 begins or ends on the DNA, so no DNA is shown, and the CDR3 is as TCRdb lists it. The chain employs TRBV28 and TRBJ2-5. The germline V gene has CDR1 MDHEN and CDR2 SYDVKM. The CDR3 is made up of 12 amino acids, end residues included. CDR3 in amino acids: CASSSTDRILWS.

This clonotype was found many times. The V gene is TRBV28, the J gene TRBJ2-3, with 8 bases matching TRBD1. Germline V gives CDR1 MDHEN, CDR2 SYDVKM. Trimming removed 3 bases from V and 2 bases from J; junction bases left unmatched: 4. The CDR3 has 15 residues. CDR3 sequence: CASSFLDRDTDTQYF. CDR3 DNA sequence: TGTGCCAGCAGTTTCCTGGACAGGGACACAGATACGCAGTATTTT. Full variable domain (outside the CDR3, taken from reference TRBV28 and TRBJ2-3): DVKVTQSSRYLVKRTGEKVFLECVQDMDHENMFWYRQDPGLGLRLIYFSYDVKMKEKGDIPEGYSVSREKKERFSLILESASTNQTSMYLCASSFLDRDTDTQYFGPGTRLTVL.

Many counts were recorded for this clonotype. The chain couples TRBV5-1 to TRBJ2-5, with 8 positions matching TRBD2. Losses at the gene ends were 1 base for V and 5 bases for J; bases not matched to a gene: 10. Germline V gene sequence: CDR1 SGHRS, CDR2 YFSETQ. CDR3 size: 16 residues. The CDR3: CASSLLSLAGWETQYF. The CDR3 coding sequence is TGCGCCAGCAGCTTGTTGTCTCTAGCGGGTTGGGAGACCCAGTACTTC.

This clonotype was detected a few times. The CDR3 spells CASSLARRGRGTEAFF. The DNA of the CDR3 is TGCGCCAGCAGCTTGGCCCGGAGGGGGCGCGGAACTGAAGCTTTCTTT. This chain joins TRBV5-1 and TRBJ1-1, with 7 bases that match TRBD1. V was clipped by 0 bases and J by 5 bases; unmatched bases: 10. The germline gives CDR1 SGHRS, CDR2 YFSETQ. The CDR3 has 16 residues.

This clonotype has a count of ten or more. The V call is TRBV20-1, the J call TRBJ2-4; the D gene could be TRBD1 or TRBD2 (6 bases each). The CDR3 sequence is 14 residues long. V was shortened by 0 bases and J by 5 bases, with 11 bases between the two germline ends. Germline V gene data show CDR1 as DFQATT and CDR2 as SNEGSKA (reference sequence). The chain's CDR3 is CSARDGGGENIQYF. CDR3 DNA: TGCAGTGCTAGAGATGGGGGCGGGGAAAACATTCAGTACTTC.

This clonotype occurred many times. This chain links TRBV20-1 with TRBJ2-1; D perhaps matches TRBD1 (5 bases). CDR1 is DFQATT and CDR2 is SNEGSKA in the germline V gene (reference sequence). The CDR3 has 13 residues. The ends were cut back, 5 bases at V and 3 bases at J, with 11 bases in the middle. The CDR3 loop is CSALIGDYNEQFF. The CDR3 nucleotides read TGCAGTGCTCTAATAGGGGACTACAATGAGCAGTTCTTC.

In its sample, this clonotype was seen many times. This chain links TRBV6-5 with TRBJ1-3; D gene uncertain. There are 14 residues in the CDR3. V was clipped by 4 bases and J by 0 bases, with 7 bases between them. CDR1 and CDR2 from the germline V gene are MNHEY and SVGAGI. CDR3 in DNA: TGTGCCAGCAGTTTCATGAGCTCTGGAAACACCATATATTTT. It codes for CASSFMSSGNTIYF.

This clonotype showed up many times. One end of the junction is discordant with germline, which a read error may explain. This chain uses TRBV20-1 with TRBJ2-1, with 14 bases matching TRBD2. The CDR3 is made up of 14 amino acids. Germline lookup yields CDR1 DFQATT and CDR2 SNEGSKA (reference sequence). This CDR3 reads CSARPGLAGVKELF. The CDR3 DNA sequence: TGCAGTGCTAGACCGGGACTAGCGGGAGTTAAGGAGCTCTTC.

This clonotype was seen repeatedly, ten times or more. The rearrangement uses TRBV7-9 and TRBJ1-1; D uncertain. The germline gives CDR1 SEHNR, CDR2 FQNEAQ (reference sequence). This CDR3 spans 13 amino acids. V shed 2 bases and J shed 1 base, with 5 bases lying between them. CDR3: CASSLYANTEAFF. In DNA, the CDR3 is TGTGCCAGCAGCTTATATGCGAACACTGAAGCTTTCTTT.

This clonotype showed up many times. The V call is TRBV29-1, the J call TRBJ1-1; 7 bases are shared with TRBD1. Germline CDR1 is SQVTM and CDR2 is ANQGSEA. The CDR3 totals 13 residues. Trimming removed 6 bases from V and 4 bases from J; junction bases left unmatched: 8. The DNA for the CDR3 is TGCAGCGTGGGCAGACAGGGCCTCACTGAAGCTTTCTTT. Its protein product is CSVGRQGLTEAFF.

This clonotype has a count of ten or more. The V and J genes are TRBV20-1 and TRBJ2-7; D not certain. V was pared by 4 bases and J by 3 bases, with 16 bases between. CDR1 is DFQATT, CDR2 SNEGSKA, per germline (reference sequence). CDR3 length: 14 residues. CDR3 DNA: TGCAGTGCTAAGTACAGCCCTAGAAGCTACGAGCAGTACTTC. Translating gives CSAKYSPRSYEQYF.

This clonotype was found many times. The chain joins TRBV7-9 to TRBJ2-7; TRBD1 matches at 10 bases. From germline, CDR1 is SEHNR and CDR2 FQNEAQ (reference sequence). After removal of 6 bases from V and 3 bases from J, the junction contained 14 bases not matched to a gene. The CDR3 contains 17 residues. The CDR3 spells CASRPPGTGVDIYEQYF. The CDR3 nucleotides are TGTGCCAGCAGACCACCCGGGACAGGGGTAGATATCTACGAGCAGTACTTC.

This clonotype was observed at least ten times. This chain uses TRBV9 with TRBJ2-1, with TRBD1 matching over 7 bases. Germline V gene data show CDR1 as SGDLS and CDR2 as YYNGEE. CDR3 length: 17 amino acids. Trimming removed 3 bases from V and 7 bases from J; junction bases left unmatched: 16. CDR3 DNA: TGTGCCAGCAGCGGATCGCGACAGGGTCTAAAGTGGAATGAGCAGTTCTTC. This gives the protein CASSGSRQGLKWNEQFF.

This clonotype was counted ten times or more. The chain joins TRBV4-3 to TRBJ1-4, with D perhaps TRBD1 (5 bases). Germline loops: CDR1 LGHNA, CDR2 YSLEER. This CDR3 contains 15 residues. Trimming took 4 bases from V and 6 from J, leaving 15 bases between them. In nucleotides, the CDR3 is TGCGCCAGCAGCCCGGGGGTTAGGTTTGATGAAAAACTGTTTTTT. This translates into CASSPGVRFDEKLFF.

This clonotype was picked up many times. V is TRBV20-1 and J is TRBJ2-3; D call uncertain. V lost 6 bases, J lost 0 bases, and 13 bases lay in between. CDR1 is DFQATT, CDR2 SNEGSKA, per germline (reference sequence). This CDR3 has 14 residues. In nucleotides, the CDR3 is TGCAGTGCCCCCCGGGCGGCTAGCACAGATACGCAGTATTTT. It specifies CSAPRAASTDTQYF.

This clonotype was seen ten or more times. The V call is TRBV12-3 or TRBV12-4, the J call TRBJ1-2; TRBD1 might be the D (6 bases). V shed 6 bases and J shed 0 bases, with 8 bases lying between them. CDR3 length: 13 residues. CDR3 in amino acids: CASRWTANYGYTF. CDR3 DNA: TGTGCCAGCAGGTGGACAGCTAACTATGGCTACACCTTC.

This clonotype was found many times. The CDR3 sequence: CAISEAGKLTGELFF. The CDR3 DNA reads as TGTGCCATCAGCGAGGCAGGGAAGTTGACCGGGGAGCTGTTTTTT. The V call is TRBV10-3, the J call TRBJ2-2; weak D call: TRBD1 (5 bases). The length of the CDR3 is 15 residues. From germline, CDR1 is ENHRY and CDR2 SYGVKD. Trimming removed 6 bases from V and 5 bases from J, with 16 bases in between.

This clonotype was detected ten times or more. This chain links TRBV20-1 with TRBJ2-7; no firm D call. V gave up 7 bases and J gave up 0 bases, with 10 bases separating them. This CDR3 region has 12 residues. CDR1 is DFQATT, CDR2 SNEGSKA, per germline (reference sequence). CDR3 bases: TGCAGTGTAACGGGTAGCTCCTACGAGCAGTACTTC. It codes for CSVTGSSYEQYF.

This clonotype was recorded at least ten times. The chain joins TRBV20-1 to TRBJ2-1; D unresolved. Germline-derived CDR1 and CDR2 are DFQATT and SNEGSKA (reference sequence). This CDR3 comprises 13 residues. With 5 bases removed from V and 2 bases from J, the gap between germline ends came to 10 bases. CDR3 sequence: CSASIPAYNEQFF. CDR3 nucleotide sequence: TGCAGTGCTTCCATCCCCGCCTACAATGAGCAGTTCTTC.

At least ten counts were recorded for this clonotype. The chain employs TRBV4-1 and TRBJ1-4; D possibly corresponds to TRBD1 (6 bases). The length of the CDR3 is 16 residues. Deletions cut 1 base from V and 7 bases from J, with 16 bases between. The germline CDR1 and CDR2 sequences are MGHRA and YSYEKL. CDR3 nucleotides: TGCGCCAGCAGCCAAGGGGACACAACTTGGGGTGAAAAACTGTTTTTT. It yields the protein CASSQGDTTWGEKLFF.